The 13 T cell receptor beta chains listed next were all sequenced from one sample in a study of blood T cell repertoires in COVID-19 (TCRdb year 2020). Library construction relied on the immunoSEQ multiplex PCR assay. TCRdb retrieved this table from immuneACCESS and kept in-frame rearrangements only. Not all clones are present; in checked studies, unresolved V genes account for under half, and no reason is known for the remainder. The sample profile shows almost 250,000 clones; 86% of them were found once. The ten largest account for around 1.7% of the sample. Specimen: peripheral blood. These receptor sequences come from a woman aged 55 to 70 who had recovered from COVID-19.

V is TRBV12-3 or TRBV12-4 and J is TRBJ1-2, with D uncertain. Between the trimmed V and J ends, which lost 5 bases and 4 bases, there was a span of 8 bases. CDR3 length: 12 residues. The chain's CDR3 is CASSRVGYGYTF. CDR3 coding DNA: TGTGCCAGCAGTCGGGTCGGCTATGGCTACACCTTC.

The chain recombines TRBV11-2 with TRBJ2-7, with 12 bases lining up with TRBD1. J gave up 6 bases and V 8 bases, and 5 bases lay outside the gene matches. The CDR3 contains 13 residues. Germline assignment: CDR1 SGHAT and CDR2 FQNNGV. The CDR3 protein is CASLRDRGREQYF. Written as DNA, the CDR3 is TGTGCCAGCCTCCGGGACAGGGGGCGCGAGCAGTACTTC. Complete variable domain (other parts from reference TRBV11-2 and TRBJ2-7): EAGVAQSPRYKIIEKRQSVAFWCNPISGHATLYWYQQILGQGPKLLIQFQNNGVVDDSQLPKDRFSAERLKGVDSTLKIQPAKLEDSAVYLCASLRDRGREQYFGPGTRLTVT.

V usage is TRBV7-9 and J usage is TRBJ1-2; no clear D gene. Trimming removed 1 base from V and 4 bases from J, with 7 bases in between. The CDR3 has 13 amino acids. The germline CDR1 and CDR2 sequences are SEHNR and FQNEAQ (reference sequence). In DNA form, the CDR3 reads TGTGCCAGCAGCTTAGGAGATTCCTATGGCTACACCTTC. It codes for CASSLGDSYGYTF.

V and J are TRBV11-2 and TRBJ2-2; a weak D match, TRBD2 (6 bases). The CDR3 length is 13 residues. The V end lost 5 bases, the J end lost 4 bases, and 8 bases lay between the germline ends. Per germline, CDR1 SGHAT and CDR2 FQNNGV. The CDR3 here is CASSRGITGELFF. The DNA of the CDR3 is TGTGCCAGCAGCCGGGGGATCACCGGGGAGCTGTTTTTT.

This chain connects TRBV5-4 to TRBJ2-4; the match to TRBD2 covers 16 bases. Germline-derived CDR1 and CDR2 are SGHNT and YYREEE (reference sequence). CDR3 length: 19 residues. Trimming took 4 bases from V and 0 from J; bases not matched to a gene: 7. The CDR3 sequence is CASSGTSGGGALAKNIQYF. In nucleotides, the CDR3 is TGTGCCAGCAGCGGGACTAGCGGGGGGGGAGCCCTAGCCAAAAACATTCAGTACTTC.

The chain joins TRBV7-2 to TRBJ2-5, with D tentatively TRBD1 (6 bases). This CDR3 is 15 amino acids long. Germline V gene lookup returns CDR1 SGHTA and CDR2 FQGNSA. V was trimmed by 1 base and J by 5 bases, leaving 14 bases between them. This chain's CDR3 is CASSLVQGRRETQYF. CDR3 coding DNA: TGTGCCAGCAGCTTAGTACAGGGCAGGCGTGAGACCCAGTACTTC.

J is TRBJ1-5 and V is TRBV19, with 10 bases matching TRBD1. The CDR3 consists of 15 residues. J lost 7 bases, V lost 0 bases, and 3 bases had no gene match. Germline V gives CDR1 LNHDA, CDR2 SQIVND (reference sequence). This CDR3 reads CASSIEGTGVQPQHF. The CDR3 DNA reads TGTGCCAGTAGTATAGAAGGGACAGGGGTACAGCCCCAGCATTTT.

The rearrangement uses TRBV19 and TRBJ2-5; D might be TRBD1 (7 bases). CDR1 and CDR2 (germline): LNHDA, SQIVND (reference sequence). The CDR3 totals 15 residues. V was clipped by 4 bases and J by 10 bases, with 22 bases between them. For the CDR3, the DNA is TGTGCCAGTAGTACGTCCAGGGGGGCTTTCGGTAACCAGTACTTC. This translates into CASSTSRGAFGNQYF.

The chain uses TRBV11-3 and TRBJ2-3, with 12 nucleotides matching TRBD2. The CDR3 extends over 16 amino acids. Germline-derived CDR1 and CDR2 are SGHNT and YENEEA. The J segment lost 2 bases and the V segment lost 5 bases, leaving 5 bases of the junction unmatched. This CDR3 is CASSPGTSGFTDTQYF. The CDR3 DNA reads as TGTGCCAGCAGCCCCGGGACTAGCGGGTTCACAGATACGCAGTATTTT.

V and J are TRBV28 and TRBJ1-1; perhaps TRBD1 as D (5 bases). V was cut by 11 bases and J by 5 bases, with 15 bases left in between. The CDR3 runs to 12 residues. Germline loops: CDR1 MDHEN, CDR2 SYDVKM. The CDR3 loop reads CAVEGVWTEAFF. The CDR3 region has the DNA TGTGCCGTCGAAGGGGTATGGACTGAAGCTTTCTTT.

This clone was seen a handful of times. The chain is built from TRBV10-3 and TRBJ2-7; 11 nucleotides align to TRBD1. This CDR3 comprises 14 residues. Germline V gene lookup returns CDR1 ENHRY and CDR2 SYGVKD. The J segment lost 6 bases and the V segment lost 6 bases, leaving 7 bases of the junction unmatched. The CDR3 protein is CAIRGTGGEGEQYF. CDR3 sequence (DNA): TGTGCCATCAGGGGGACAGGGGGAGAGGGCGAGCAGTACTTC.

The chain couples TRBV5-1 to TRBJ2-1; weak D call: TRBD2 (5 bases). Germline CDR1 reads SGHRS; CDR2 reads YFSETQ. The CDR3 loop spans 16 amino acids. Trimming removed 4 bases from V and 0 bases from J, with 14 bases in between. CDR3 loop: CASSGGEGPSYNEQFF. In DNA, the CDR3 is TGCGCCAGCAGCGGTGGCGAGGGCCCCTCCTACAATGAGCAGTTCTTC.

This clone was picked up one time. The chain combines TRBV3-1 (or the pseudogene TRBV3-2) with TRBJ2-2; 16 positions match TRBD2. This CDR3 region has 17 residues. Germline lookup yields CDR1 LGHDT and CDR2 YNNKEL (reference sequence). The J segment lost 7 bases and the V segment lost 4 bases, leaving 6 bases of the junction unmatched. CDR3 DNA: TGTGCCAGCAGCCCGGGACTAGCGGGGGGGCCAAACGGGGAGCTGTTTTTT. Translated: CASSPGLAGGPNGELFF.